The following is a T cell receptor beta chain sequence with its context. One end of the junction does not line up with germline, which may come from a read error. The source of the sample is a study of blood T cell repertoires in COVID-19. Clinical history as reported by participants underpinned cohort assignment. Generated by immunoSEQ multiplex PCR, the TCRdb table keeps only in-frame clones and is missing some. The sample consists of approximately 270,000 clones, around 85% of them appearing once. The CDR3 consists of 16 residues. Germline V gene sequence: CDR1 SSHAT, CDR2 FNYEAQ (reference sequence).

J is TRBJ2-3 and V is TRBV7-7, with 11 bases that match TRBD2. The origin of this receptor is a woman between 45 and 65 years old who had recovered from COVID-19. The specimen sequenced was PBMCs or T cells enriched from blood (not recorded which). The DNA for the CDR3 is TGTGCTAGCAGCTCTATGATAGCGGGAGGGGCAGATACGCAGTATTTT. Protein sequence: CASSSMIAGGADTQYF.